The rows below give T cell receptor beta chains drawn from one sample of a study of CD8 T cells in ankylosing spondylitis. TCRdb recomputed calls from the 5' RACE reads with MiXCR, one row per CDR3 protein. The sample lists roughly 160,000 distinct CDR3 sequences, 11% seen once, with roughly 29% in the top ten. Sequencing input: blood, either unsorted or a sorted T cell fraction (not recorded which). The receptors here all came from a male donor with ankylosing spondylitis or in good health (not recorded which). Both conserved end residues are part of each CDR3. The order of the fields is clone size, D gene, V gene, J gene, CDR3 protein, CDR3 DNA. The D gene is left open where the match is weak. The size of a clone is reported for some rows only, either as once, few or many, or as a class for expanded clones.

size: many; D: TRBD1; V: TRBV5-1; J: TRBJ2-3; CDR3: CASSPEGQGSTQYF; DNA: TGCGCCAGCAGTCCCGAGGGACAGGGAAGTACGCAGTATTTT
size: NA; D: NA; V: TRBV20-1; J: TRBJ1-5; CDR3: CSARGSSSNQLQHF; DNA: TGCAGTGCTAGAGGTTCTAGTAGCAATCAGCTCCAGCATTTT
size: many; D: TRBD2; V: TRBV28; J: TRBJ2-3; CDR3: CASSLSSGLAGYTDTQYF; DNA: TGTGCCAGCAGTTTATCTTCCGGACTAGCGGGATACACAGATACGCAGTATTTT
size: few; D: TRBD2; V: TRBV20-1; J: TRBJ2-7; CDR3: CSARVIAGDEQYF; DNA: TGCAGTGCTAGAGTAATAGCGGGGGACGAGCAGTACTTC
size: few; D: NA; V: TRBV30; J: TRBJ2-3; CDR3: CAWSVGAGADTQYF; DNA: TGTGCCTGGAGTGTAGGGGCAGGGGCAGATACGCAGTATTTT
size: few; D: NA; V: TRBV7-9; J: TRBJ2-3; CDR3: CASSAGDTQYF; DNA: TGTGCCAGCAGCGCAGGGGATACGCAGTATTTT
size: many; D: TRBD2; V: TRBV4-3; J: TRBJ2-1; CDR3: CASSGGRGRSSYNEQFF; DNA: TGCGCCAGCAGCGGAGGGCGGGGGAGATCCTCCTACAATGAGCAGTTCTTC
size: many; D: NA; V: TRBV4-3; J: TRBJ1-2; CDR3: CASSQDFDGDYAYTF; DNA: TGCGCCAGCAGCCAAGATTTCGACGGAGATTATGCCTACACCTTC
size: many; D: NA; V: TRBV4-1; J: TRBJ2-7; CDR3: CASSQTSGRAYEQYF; DNA: TGCGCCAGCAGCCAGACATCAGGCCGCGCCTACGAGCAGTACTTC
size: NA; D: NA; V: TRBV7-2; J: TRBJ2-1; CDR3: CASSLSGVDNEQFF; DNA: TGTGCCAGCAGCTTAAGCGGCGTGGACAATGAGCAGTTCTTC
size: few; D: NA; V: TRBV6-1; J: TRBJ2-3; CDR3: CASKLGRGSTDTQYF; DNA: TGTGCCAGCAAACTTGGCAGGGGCAGCACAGATACGCAGTATTTT
size: many; D: TRBD1; V: TRBV28; J: TRBJ2-2; CDR3: CASSLGQGPGTGELFF; DNA: TGTGCCAGCAGTTTAGGACAGGGCCCCGGGACCGGGGAGCTGTTTTTT
size: many; D: NA; V: TRBV20-1; J: TRBJ2-7; CDR3: CSVPSQRSYEQYF; DNA: TGCAGTGTTCCATCCCAGCGCTCCTACGAGCAGTACTTC